Listed here are 22 T cell receptor beta chains from one sample, sequenced in a study of T-cell reconstitution after alpha-beta-depleted transplantation in children. Library preparation (for TCRbeta) was performed with unique molecular identifiers. Each CDR3 protein is one row after TCRdb ran MiXCR on the PCR reads. Of a few hundred thousand distinct CDR3 sequences listed, 27% are singletons. The sequences come from PBMCs, collected before TCRalphabeta/CD19-depleted stem cell transplant. The receptors here all came from a boy younger than two with Wiskott-Aldrich syndrome, due to receive a stem cell transplant.

This clonotype occurred a few times. In DNA, the CDR3 is TGTGCCAGCACCCTTGTATCCAATGAGCAGTTCTTC. Translating it yields CASTLVSNEQFF. The gene calls are TRBV12-3 or TRBV12-4 and TRBJ2-1; D gene ambiguous. Trimming removed 7 bases from V and 6 bases from J, with 10 bases in between. This CDR3 is built from 12 residues.

J is TRBJ2-1 and V is TRBV24-1; unclear D gene. This CDR3 region has 16 residues. CDR1 and CDR2 from the germline V gene are KGHDR and SFDVKD. Trimming cost V 2 bases and J 11 bases, with 21 bases left between them. The CDR3 is CATSDSGSSRVGQQFF. The CDR3 region has the DNA TGTGCCACCAGTGATTCCGGGTCTAGTCGGGTAGGTCAGCAGTTCTTC.

The rearrangement joins TRBV10-2 to TRBJ2-2, with D uncertain. CDR3 length: 14 amino acids. Germline assignment: CDR1 WSHSY and CDR2 SAAADI. With 6 bases removed from V and 4 bases from J, the gap between germline ends came to 12 bases. The CDR3 DNA sequence: TGCGCCAGCAGAGAGAGGAGAGGCACCGGGGAGCTGTTTTTT. Protein sequence: CASRERRGTGELFF.

V is TRBV6-5 and J is TRBJ2-2; 13 bases fit TRBD2. CDR3 length equals 18 residues. Germline CDR1 is MNHEY and CDR2 is SVGAGI. Trimming at V came to 0 bases and at J to 0 bases, leaving 1 base not matched to a gene. For the CDR3, the DNA is TGTGCCAGCAGTTACTCGGGACTAGCGGGAACGAACACCGGGGAGCTGTTTTTT. This sequence encodes CASSYSGLAGTNTGELFF.

This clonotype appeared a few times. V and J are TRBV5-1 and TRBJ2-1; D is undetermined. The V and J ends lost 0 bases and 10 bases respectively, with 11 bases between them. Per the germline V gene, CDR1 is SGHRS and CDR2 is YFSETQ. This CDR3 has 13 amino acids. The CDR3 DNA follows: TGCGCCAGCAGCTTGGCCCTAATGTCGGAGCAGTTCTTC. Residues: CASSLALMSEQFF.

The chain uses TRBV12-3 or TRBV12-4 and TRBJ2-1; 12 nucleotides match TRBD2. With 4 bases clipped from V and 4 bases from J, the junction kept 5 bases outside the gene matches. The CDR3 runs 16 residues. CDR3 protein: CASSSGTSGLYNEQFF. CDR3 DNA: TGTGCCAGCAGTTCAGGGACTAGCGGGCTTTACAATGAGCAGTTCTTC.

This chain uses TRBV7-2 with TRBJ2-7, with 13 positions matching TRBD2. The V and J ends lost 6 bases and 5 bases, in that order; junction bases with no gene match: 7. From germline, CDR1 is SGHTA and CDR2 FQGNSA. The CDR3 is 15 residues long. The CDR3 DNA reads TGTGCCAGCAGTTTCCGGACTAGCGGGAGCAACGAGCAGTACTTC. It is translated as CASSFRTSGSNEQYF. The complete variable domain, with remaining parts taken from reference TRBV7-2 and TRBJ2-7, reads GAGVSQSPSNKVTEKGKDVELRCDPISGHTALYWYRQSLGQGLEFLIYFQGNSAPDKSGLPSDRFSAERTGGSVSTLTIQRTQQEDSAVYLCASSFRTSGSNEQYFGPGTRLTVT.

The chain employs TRBV5-1 and TRBJ2-7; no firm D call. CDR1 is SGHRS and CDR2 is YFSETQ in the germline V gene. The CDR3 consists of 14 residues. V was cut by 7 bases and J by 1 base, with 15 bases left in between. CDR3 amino acids: CASGKGSRSYEQYF. In nucleotides, the CDR3 is TGCGCCAGCGGAAAAGGGTCACGATCCTACGAGCAGTACTTC.

V usage is TRBV7-9 and J usage is TRBJ2-1; 7 nucleotides match TRBD2. The CDR3 sequence is 17 residues long. Germline-derived CDR1 and CDR2 are SEHNR and FQNEAQ (reference sequence). The J segment lost 4 bases and the V segment lost 2 bases, leaving 11 bases of the junction unmatched. CDR3 bases: TGTGCCAGCAGCTTAATCCGGATAGCGGGCCCGTACAATGAGCAGTTCTTC. The encoded protein is CASSLIRIAGPYNEQFF.

The chain joins TRBV12-3 or TRBV12-4 to TRBJ1-4; D gene ambiguous. This CDR3 spans 12 amino acids. The V and J ends lost 6 bases and 14 bases respectively, with 16 bases between them. CDR3 nucleotide sequence: TGTGCCAGCAGCCAAGCGAAGGTGCCCCTGTTTTTT. Translated, it gives CASSQAKVPLFF.

This clonotype has only a few counts. The CDR3 loop is CASSSLGGPIAKNIQYF. The CDR3 DNA reads TGTGCCAGCAGCTCACTAGGGGGACCGATAGCCAAAAACATTCAGTACTTC. This chain connects TRBV5-6 to TRBJ2-4; D is perhaps TRBD1 (6 bases). The CDR3 runs to 17 residues. The germline V gene encodes CDR1 SGHDT and CDR2 YYEEEE. Trimming stripped 3 bases from V and 0 bases from J, with 16 bases between.

The V gene is TRBV4-1, the J gene TRBJ2-1, with 10 bases aligning to TRBD2. This CDR3 is built from 17 residues. Germline CDR1 MGHRA, CDR2 YSYEKL. V shed 2 bases and J 0 bases; nucleotides not matched to a gene: 4. CDR3 nucleotide sequence: TGCGCCAGCAGCCAACAACTAGCGGGGAGCTCCTACAATGAGCAGTTCTTC. Amino acid sequence: CASSQQLAGSSYNEQFF.

The sample holds a few counts of this clonotype. The chain joins TRBV10-3 to TRBJ2-4; 7 bases are shared with TRBD1. There are 15 residues in the CDR3. Germline V CDR1 and CDR2: ENHRY, SYGVKD. After removal of 3 bases from V and 0 bases from J, the junction contained 2 bases not matched to a gene. The CDR3 here is CAISDRGIAKNIQYF. DNA for the CDR3: TGTGCCATCAGTGACAGGGGGATAGCCAAAAACATTCAGTACTTC.

This clonotype was picked up a small number of times. V usage is TRBV20-1 and J usage is TRBJ2-5, with a possible D match to TRBD2 (6 bases). The CDR3 contains 14 residues. Germline values: CDR1 DFQATT, CDR2 SNEGSKA (reference sequence). Trimming left V 0 bases short and J 5 bases short, with 13 bases between. The CDR3 here is CSARDSGVRETQYF. The CDR3 coding sequence is TGCAGTGCTAGAGATTCGGGGGTCAGGGAGACCCAGTACTTC.

This clonotype was picked up a small number of times. The gene calls are TRBV6-1 and TRBJ2-3, with TRBD2 identical over 9 bases. Germline V gives CDR1 MNHNS, CDR2 SASEGT. Germline trimming cut 4 bases from V and 3 bases from J; bases unmatched to any gene: 5. The CDR3 consists of 15 residues. CDR3 coding DNA: TGTGCCAGCAGTGGCGGGAGGGCCCGAACAGATACGCAGTATTTT. Protein product: CASSGGRARTDTQYF.

CDR3 in amino acids: CASSVAGLETQYF. The DNA of the CDR3 is TGTGCCAGCAGCGTAGCCGGGTTAGAGACCCAGTACTTC. The gene calls are TRBV9 and TRBJ2-5; D uncertain. The CDR3 loop spans 13 amino acids. V gave up 0 bases and J gave up 4 bases, with 7 bases separating them. Looked up from germline, CDR1 is SGDLS and CDR2 is YYNGEE.

The chain is built from TRBV27 and TRBJ2-3; D gene uncertain. The CDR3 spans 14 residues. Per germline, CDR1 MNHEY and CDR2 SMNVEV (reference sequence). Trimming left V 6 bases short and J 2 bases short, with 12 bases between. The CDR3 spells CASSPGRHTDTQYF. The CDR3 DNA reads as TGTGCCAGCAGCCCCGGACGGCACACAGATACGCAGTATTTT.

This clonotype has just a few counts. This chain links TRBV20-1 with TRBJ2-3; 8 bases map to TRBD2. The CDR3 has 15 residues. V gave up 6 bases and J gave up 0 bases; unmatched junction bases: 8. Germline values: CDR1 DFQATT, CDR2 SNEGSKA (reference sequence). CDR3: CSAGTTSESTDTQYF. CDR3 DNA: TGCAGTGCGGGAACGACTAGCGAAAGCACAGATACGCAGTATTTT.

J is TRBJ2-2 and V is TRBV28; D gene uncertain. V dropped 6 bases and J dropped 1 base, with 12 bases sitting between them. This CDR3 spans 15 amino acids. Germline V lookup: CDR1 MDHEN, CDR2 SYDVKM. CDR3 amino acids: CASRIGPLNTGELFF. CDR3 DNA sequence: TGTGCCAGCAGAATAGGACCCTTGAACACCGGGGAGCTGTTTTTT.

This chain uses TRBV10-3 with TRBJ2-7; TRBD2 agrees at 8 bases. V shed 3 bases and J 0 bases; nucleotides not matched to a gene: 4. The CDR3 runs to 15 residues. The germline V gene has CDR1 ENHRY and CDR2 SYGVKD. Written as DNA, the CDR3 is TGTGCCATCAGTGAAACCGGGACTAGCTCCTACGAGCAGTACTTC. It is translated as CAISETGTSSYEQYF.

V gene TRBV20-1 combines with J gene TRBJ2-2; no reliable D call. V was shortened by 3 bases and J by 1 base, with 3 bases between the two germline ends. The germline V gene has CDR1 DFQATT and CDR2 SNEGSKA (reference sequence). The CDR3 loop spans 12 amino acids. The CDR3 sequence is CSASQNTGELFF. The CDR3 DNA reads TGCAGTGCTAGCCAGAACACCGGGGAGCTGTTTTTT.

This clonotype occurred once. This chain links TRBV19 with TRBJ2-5; 7 bases agree with TRBD2. Trimming cost V 3 bases and J 4 bases; bases outside gene matches: 2. Per the germline V gene, CDR1 is LNHDA and CDR2 is SQIVND (reference sequence). The CDR3 length is 13 residues. The CDR3: CASSMVAGETQYF. In DNA, the CDR3 is TGTGCCAGTAGTATGGTAGCGGGAGAGACCCAGTACTTC.